One and the same sample provided the 25 T cell receptor beta chains below, sequenced in a study of blood T cell repertoires in COVID-19. The table came from immunoSEQ multiplex PCR; TCRdb's copy has only in-frame clones and leaves some out. This table has around 80,000 clones, around 87% appearing once. Specimen: peripheral blood. The receptors here all came from a man older than 75 with active or convalescent COVID-19.

The CDR3 DNA is TGCGCCAGCAGTCAATTCCCGGGACAGGGGAGTGGGAGCAATCAGCCCCAGCATTTT. It yields the protein CASSQFPGQGSGSNQPQHF. The J gene is TRBJ1-5, the V gene TRBV23-1; 10 bases agree with TRBD1. TRBV23-1 is an ORF, with its function uncertain. V was clipped by 1 base and J by 1 base; unmatched bases: 10. The CDR3 consists of 19 residues.

The chain carries TRBV7-7 and TRBJ2-1; 7 bases are a match to TRBD2. The CDR3 has 15 amino acids. J gave up 7 bases and V 1 base, and 7 bases lay outside the gene matches. Germline lookup yields CDR1 SSHAT and CDR2 FNYEAQ (reference sequence). The CDR3 region has the DNA TGTGCCAGCAGCTTAGGTACAGCGGGATATAATGAGCAGTTCTTC. It specifies CASSLGTAGYNEQFF. The variable domain in full, with the rest retrieved from reference TRBV7-7 and TRBJ2-1, is GAGVSQSPRYKVTKRGQDVTLRCDPISSHATLYWYQQALGQGPEFLTYFNYEAQPDKSGLPSDRFSAERPEGSISTLTIQRTEQRDSAMYRCASSLGTAGYNEQFFGPGTRLTVL.

This chain uses TRBV29-1 with TRBJ2-5; 8 nucleotides match TRBD1. Trimming took 7 bases from V and 2 from J; bases not matched to a gene: 3. Germline lookup yields CDR1 SQVTM and CDR2 ANQGSEA. The CDR3 loop spans 12 amino acids. CDR3: CSGRQGQETQYF. DNA for the CDR3: TGCAGCGGCCGACAGGGGCAAGAGACCCAGTACTTC.

The chain carries TRBV7-9 and TRBJ1-6, with 9 positions matching TRBD1. Looked up from germline, CDR1 is SEHNR and CDR2 is FQNEAQ (reference sequence). Trimming removed 0 bases from V and 8 bases from J; junction bases left unmatched: 11. This CDR3 has 18 amino acids. The CDR3 DNA follows: TGTGCCAGCAGCTTAGCGAGAGGACAGGGGACTAAGGATTCACCCCTCCACTTT. Translated, it gives CASSLARGQGTKDSPLHF.

V gene TRBV15 combines with J gene TRBJ1-3, with D possibly matching TRBD1 (6 bases). Germline V gene lookup returns CDR1 LNHNV and CDR2 YYDKDF (reference sequence). This CDR3 comprises 20 residues. Trimming left V 1 base short and J 3 bases short, with 25 bases between. DNA for the CDR3: TGTGCCACCAGCAGAGGAGCCTCGGGTAAAACAGGGAATAGTGGAAACACCATATATTTT. This encodes CATSRGASGKTGNSGNTIYF.

The chain uses TRBV28 and TRBJ1-5; D remains unclear. The germline CDR1 and CDR2 sequences are MDHEN and SYDVKM. This CDR3 has 16 residues. The V end lost 6 bases, the J end lost 3 bases, and 18 bases lay between the germline ends. The CDR3 bases are TGTGCCAGCAGCTCCACCGGCGAGGGTAACAATCAGCCCCAGCATTTT. It codes for CASSSTGEGNNQPQHF.

The chain carries TRBV11-2 and TRBJ2-5; 9 bases agree with TRBD2. Germline CDR1 SGHAT, CDR2 FQNNGV. V shed 1 base and J 2 bases; nucleotides not matched to a gene: 2. This CDR3 is 15 amino acids long. Here the CDR3 reads CASSLGTSVQETQYF. The CDR3 DNA reads as TGTGCCAGCAGCTTAGGGACTAGCGTACAAGAGACCCAGTACTTC.

This chain links TRBV7-9 with TRBJ2-7, with TRBD1 as a possible D gene (5 bases). The V gene's germline CDR1 is SEHNR and CDR2 FQNEAQ (reference sequence). Trimming took off 5 bases at V and 2 bases at J, with 7 bases between the two ends. The CDR3 is made up of 12 amino acids. CDR3 bases: TGTGCCAGCAGCCTGGACACCTACGAGCAGTACGTC. Amino acid sequence: CASSLDTYEQYV.

This clone occurred once. The chain has TRBV7-9 and TRBJ1-2; D ambiguous. The CDR3 is 13 residues long. Germline CDR1 is SEHNR and CDR2 is FQNEAQ (reference sequence). Trimming left V 1 base short and J 7 bases short, with 10 bases between. CDR3 region: CASSLVGTFGYTF. The DNA for the CDR3 is TGTGCCAGCAGCTTAGTGGGCACTTTTGGCTACACCTTC.

This clone was detected a few times. The chain joins TRBV29-1 to TRBJ2-1; 7 nucleotides align to TRBD2. Losses at the gene ends were 7 bases for V and 0 bases for J; bases not matched to a gene: 9. The length of the CDR3 is 15 residues. The V gene's germline CDR1 is SQVTM and CDR2 ANQGSEA. The CDR3 nucleotides read TGCAGCGCCAGTAGCGGGTTCAGCTCCTACAATGAGCAGTTCTTC. Protein: CSASSGFSSYNEQFF.

This chain connects TRBV6-5 to TRBJ1-5, with D possibly matching TRBD1 (5 bases). V lost 5 bases, J lost 7 bases, and 15 bases lay in between. The CDR3 totals 14 residues. CDR1 is MNHEY and CDR2 is SVGAGI in the germline V gene. The CDR3 nucleotides are TGTGCCAGCAGTCGCGGGGGGACGGGACAGCCCCAGCATTTT. Protein product: CASSRGGTGQPQHF.

Here the CDR3 DNA reads TGTGCCAGCTCACCTCCTACCTCAGATACGCAGTATTTT. It translates to CASSPPTSDTQYF. The rearrangement uses TRBV18 and TRBJ2-3; D unclear. Germline values: CDR1 KGHSH, CDR2 LQKENI. This CDR3 has 13 residues. Trimming cost V 3 bases and J 4 bases, with 8 bases left between them. Full variable domain (outside the CDR3, taken from reference TRBV18 and TRBJ2-3): NAGVMQNPRHLVRRRGQEARLRCSPMKGHSHVYWYRQLPEEGLKFMVYLQKENIIDESGMPKERFSAEFPKEGPSILRIQQVVRGDSAAYFCASSPPTSDTQYFGPGTRLTVL.

The chain employs TRBV5-6 and TRBJ1-1; no definite D call. With 2 bases removed from V and 4 bases from J, the gap between germline ends came to 9 bases. CDR3 size: 13 residues. Germline values: CDR1 SGHDT, CDR2 YYEEEE. The DNA for the CDR3 is TGTGCCAGCAGCTTCGGGGTGTCCACTGAAGCTTTCTTT. Encoded protein: CASSFGVSTEAFF.

The V gene is TRBV14, the J gene TRBJ1-1; tentative D call: TRBD1 (6 bases). Trimming took off 6 bases at V and 5 bases at J, with 13 bases between the two ends. The CDR3 covers 13 residues. Germline V gene lookup returns CDR1 SGHDN and CDR2 FVKESK. The CDR3 coding sequence is TGTGCCAGCAGTCAACTGCAGGGGACTGAAGCTTTCTTT. It encodes CASSQLQGTEAFF.

The chain links TRBV2 to TRBJ1-2; maybe TRBD1 (6 bases). CDR3 size: 12 residues. V was cut by 7 bases and J by 7 bases, with 13 bases left in between. The germline CDR1 and CDR2 sequences are SNHLY and FYNNEI. The CDR3 protein is CASTITGSGYTF. In DNA, the CDR3 is TGTGCCAGCACTATAACAGGGAGTGGCTACACCTTC.

This clone was detected only a few times. The chain couples TRBV7-2 to TRBJ1-2; a weak D match, TRBD1 (6 bases). Germline-derived CDR1 and CDR2 are SGHTA and FQGNSA. V was trimmed by 1 base and J by 5 bases, leaving 17 bases between them. This CDR3 region has 16 residues. The CDR3 bases are TGTGCCAGCAGCTTAGTGGCAGGGGTTAAAGTTTATGGCTACACCTTC. Encoded protein: CASSLVAGVKVYGYTF.

The chain recombines TRBV5-6 with TRBJ2-5; weak D call: TRBD2 (5 bases). Trimming removed 7 bases at V and 0 bases at J, with 13 bases between. This CDR3 is built from 14 residues. Germline V gene sequence: CDR1 SGHDT, CDR2 YYEEEE. CDR3 sequence: CASSVTGNQETQYF. The CDR3 nucleotides are TGTGCCAGCTCCGTCACGGGGAACCAAGAGACCCAGTACTTC.

The chain has TRBV7-2 and TRBJ1-5, with D possibly TRBD1 on 5 matching bases. Germline V gene lookup returns CDR1 SGHTA and CDR2 FQGNSA. This CDR3 comprises 16 residues. Trimming stripped 0 bases from V and 7 bases from J, with 16 bases between. The CDR3, as DNA: TGTGCCAGCAGCTTAGCGCTAGGTGAAGGGGCACAGCCCCAGCATTTT. Its translation: CASSLALGEGAQPQHF.

In this sample, this clone turned up a few times. The same CDR3 can be traced to other DNA sequences in this sample. The rearrangement uses TRBV24-1 and TRBJ1-5; no reliable D call. The germline V and J ends were trimmed by 0 bases and 7 bases, with 6 bases remaining between them. This CDR3 is 13 amino acids long. Per germline, CDR1 KGHDR and CDR2 SFDVKD. The CDR3 spells CATSDLEFQPQHF. Here the CDR3 DNA reads TGTGCCACCAGTGATTTGGAGTTCCAGCCCCAGCATTTT.

DNA of the CDR3: TGTGCCAGCAGCTTAGGATTGCAGAACACCATATATTTT. Its protein product is CASSLGLQNTIYF. The chain joins TRBV11-2 to TRBJ1-3; D gene ambiguous. The CDR3 is made up of 13 amino acids. Germline CDR1 and CDR2: SGHAT and FQNNGV. Trimming shortened V by 1 base and J by 7 bases, and 8 bases separated the two germline ends. Full variable domain (missing parts from reference TRBV11-2 and TRBJ1-3): EAGVAQSPRYKIIEKRQSVAFWCNPISGHATLYWYQQILGQGPKLLIQFQNNGVVDDSQLPKDRFSAERLKGVDSTLKIQPAKLEDSAVYLCASSLGLQNTIYFGEGSWLTVV.

The chain links TRBV20-1 to TRBJ1-2; D not certain. CDR3 length: 11 residues. The V gene lost 2 bases and the J gene lost 3 bases, with 4 bases spanning the gap. The V gene's germline CDR1 is DFQATT and CDR2 SNEGSKA (reference sequence). The CDR3 spells CSARQDYGYTF. CDR3 sequence (DNA): TGCAGTGCTAGACAGGACTATGGCTACACCTTC.

This chain joins TRBV7-9 and TRBJ2-3; 8 bases align to TRBD1. The trim removed 1 base at V and 3 bases at J, leaving 3 bases unmatched. The CDR3 consists of 15 residues. Per the germline V gene, CDR1 is SEHNR and CDR2 is FQNEAQ (reference sequence). The CDR3 loop is CASSLGQGITDTQYF. DNA for the CDR3: TGTGCCAGCAGCTTAGGACAGGGGATAACAGATACGCAGTATTTT.

J is TRBJ2-3 and V is TRBV5-1; 11 bases are shared with TRBD1. CDR1 SGHRS and CDR2 YFSETQ come from the germline V gene. The CDR3 contains 16 residues. Trimming took 0 bases from V and 4 from J; bases not matched to a gene: 4. In nucleotides, the CDR3 is TGCGCCAGCAGCTTGGATCCGGGACAGGGGGCAGATACGCAGTATTTT. Translating gives CASSLDPGQGADTQYF.

This clone was counted a single time. This sequence joins TRBV19 and TRBJ1-4; a weak D match, TRBD1 (5 bases). The V gene's germline CDR1 is LNHDA and CDR2 SQIVND (reference sequence). V was pared by 6 bases and J by 3 bases, with 14 bases between. There are 15 residues in the CDR3. DNA for the CDR3: TGTGCCAGTAGCTATCGACGGGACTCTAATGAAAAACTGTTTTTT. Amino acid sequence: CASSYRRDSNEKLFF.

J is TRBJ2-3 and V is TRBV7-2, with TRBD2 matching over 10 bases. The length of the CDR3 is 15 residues. With 7 bases clipped from V and 1 base from J, the junction kept 5 bases outside the gene matches. Germline V lookup: CDR1 SGHTA, CDR2 FQGNSA. CDR3 sequence: CASTPGTSGTDTQYF. In DNA, the CDR3 is TGTGCCAGCACTCCCGGGACTAGCGGCACAGATACGCAGTATTTT.